Following are 15 T cell receptor beta chains from one sample sequenced in a study of cytotoxic CD8 clonotypes in ibrutinib-treated CLL. Using immunoSEQ multiplex PCR, the repertoire was profiled, and TCRdb retains in-frame clones only, with some absent. This table has approximately 100,000 clones, over 60% appearing once. This material consisted of PBMCs, taken after 24 months of ibrutinib treatment. These receptors were obtained from a human donor with chronic lymphocytic leukemia.

The J gene is TRBJ1-2, the V gene TRBV6-4; 8 bases are shared with TRBD1. J gave up 8 bases and V 0 bases, and 8 bases lay outside the gene matches. Germline V gene lookup returns CDR1 MRHNA and CDR2 SNTAGT. This CDR3 has 15 residues. CDR3 protein: CASSDSTGGLHGYTF. The CDR3 nucleotides are TGTGCCAGCAGTGACTCTACAGGGGGGCTTCACGGCTACACCTTC.

The V and J genes are TRBV28 and TRBJ1-6; D ambiguous. Per germline, CDR1 MDHEN and CDR2 SYDVKM. The CDR3 loop spans 14 amino acids. Trimming took 6 bases from V and 1 from J, leaving 7 bases between them. DNA of the CDR3: TGTGCCAGCAGCCCCGGGTCCTATAATTCACCCCTCCACTTT. This encodes CASSPGSYNSPLHF. The entire variable domain, with the rest obtained from reference TRBV28 and TRBJ1-6, is as follows: DVKVTQSSRYLVKRTGEKVFLECVQDMDHENMFWYRQDPGLGLRLIYFSYDVKMKEKGDIPEGYSVSREKKERFSLILESASTNQTSMYLCASSPGSYNSPLHFGNGTRLTVT.

The CDR3 is CASSQVADQPQHF. CDR3 nucleotide sequence: TGCGCCAGCAGCCAAGTGGCGGATCAGCCCCAGCATTTT. The chain couples TRBV4-1 to TRBJ1-5, with D uncertain. Germline loops: CDR1 MGHRA, CDR2 YSYEKL. The CDR3 is 13 amino acids. The V and J ends lost 1 base and 5 bases respectively, with 6 bases between them.

This chain links TRBV19 with TRBJ2-1; TRBD1 is a possible D gene (5 bases). The V end lost 2 bases, the J end lost 4 bases, and 9 bases lay between the germline ends. Germline V gives CDR1 LNHDA, CDR2 SQIVND (reference sequence). The CDR3 has 14 residues. The chain's CDR3 is CASSILDSYNEQFF. For the CDR3, the DNA is TGTGCCAGTAGTATACTCGACAGTTACAATGAGCAGTTCTTC. Together with reference TRBV19 and TRBJ2-1, the CDR3 gives the full variable domain: DGGITQSPKYLFRKEGQNVTLSCEQNLNHDAMYWYRQDPGQGLRLIYYSQIVNDFQKGDIAEGYSVSREKKESFPLTVTSAQKNPTAFYLCASSILDSYNEQFFGPGTRLTVL.

This rearrangement joins TRBV7-9 to TRBJ2-1, with D possibly being TRBD2 (6 bases). V was cut by 1 base and J by 6 bases, with 13 bases left in between. Germline CDR1 is SEHNR and CDR2 is FQNEAQ (reference sequence). This CDR3 region has 15 residues. The CDR3 DNA follows: TGTGCCAGCAGCTTAGGCCAGGGAGGTATCAATGAGCAGTTCTTC. This translates into CASSLGQGGINEQFF.

About this clone itself: Other nucleotide sequences in the sample specify the same CDR3. The genes are TRBV5-4 and TRBJ2-7; D might be TRBD1 (5 bases). Germline values: CDR1 SGHNT, CDR2 YYREEE (reference sequence). The ends were cut back, 2 bases at V and 2 bases at J, with 8 bases in the middle. CDR3 length: 13 residues. The CDR3 loop reads CASSLQGAYEQYF. The CDR3 DNA reads TGTGCCAGCAGCTTACAAGGGGCCTACGAGCAGTACTTC.

This rearrangement joins TRBV6-6 to TRBJ1-4; D gene uncertain. CDR1 MNHNY and CDR2 SVGAGI come from the germline V gene (reference sequence). The germline V and J ends were trimmed by 11 bases and 5 bases, with 9 bases remaining between them. The CDR3 runs to 11 residues. The CDR3 here is CAGGRNEKLFF. For the CDR3, the DNA is TGTGCCGGAGGGAGGAATGAAAAACTGTTTTTT.

The chain carries TRBV6-6 and TRBJ2-5; 9 bases align to TRBD1. The CDR3 is 16 amino acids. Per the germline V gene, CDR1 is MNHNY and CDR2 is SVGAGI (reference sequence). The V gene end was trimmed by 6 bases and the J gene end by 1 base; junction bases not matched to a gene: 9. CDR3 loop: CASSPSGTGPQETQYF. In DNA, the CDR3 is TGTGCCAGCAGCCCATCCGGGACAGGGCCCCAAGAGACCCAGTACTTC.

Note on this clone: An end of the junction does not agree with germline; a read error may underlie this. The chain has TRBV7-2 and TRBJ2-1; D not resolved. The CDR3 consists of 15 residues. Germline V gene data show CDR1 as SGHTA and CDR2 as FQGNSA. CDR3 nucleotide sequence: TGTGCCAGCAGTTTAGTCGGCTATTCCTACAATGAGCAGTTCTTC. It codes for CASSLVGYSYNEQFF.

The chain has TRBV4-3 and TRBJ2-3; D gene uncertain. The germline gives CDR1 LGHNA, CDR2 YSLEER. Trimming stripped 1 base from V and 1 base from J, with 6 bases between. The CDR3 extends over 14 amino acids. As DNA, the CDR3 is TGCGCCAGCAGCCAAGCGGGCGGCACAGATACGCAGTATTTT. Encoded protein: CASSQAGGTDTQYF.

This rearrangement joins TRBV5-1 to TRBJ2-2; 9 bases map to TRBD1. Germline V gene lookup returns CDR1 SGHRS and CDR2 YFSETQ. V was clipped by 6 bases and J by 2 bases; unmatched bases: 8. This CDR3 region has 16 residues. This CDR3 reads CASIWGTGTNTGELFF. In DNA form, the CDR3 reads TGCGCCAGCATTTGGGGGACAGGGACCAACACCGGGGAGCTGTTTTTT.

This clone has just a few counts. Other DNA sequences of this sample code for an identical CDR3. The CDR3 DNA is TGTGCCAGCAGCCCTGACGGATATGGCTACACCTTC. This sequence encodes CASSPDGYGYTF. The chain employs TRBV7-9 and TRBJ1-2; the D is unclear. The CDR3 is 12 amino acids. With 5 bases removed from V and 5 bases from J, the gap between germline ends came to 9 bases. Germline CDR1 reads SEHNR; CDR2 reads FQNEAQ (reference sequence). Full variable domain (outside the CDR3, taken from reference TRBV7-9 and TRBJ1-2): DTGVSQNPRHKITKRGQNVTFRCDPISEHNRLYWYRQTLGQGPEFLTYFQNEAQLEKSRLLSDRFSAERPKGSFSTLEIQRTEQGDSAMYLCASSPDGYGYTFGSGTRLTVV.

The chain has TRBV5-6 and TRBJ2-2; D is undetermined. This CDR3 has 14 amino acids. Looked up from germline, CDR1 is SGHDT and CDR2 is YYEEEE. With 2 bases removed from V and 6 bases from J, the gap between germline ends came to 11 bases. CDR3 coding DNA: TGTGCCAGCAGCTTCCTGCCGGGCCCCGGGGAGCTGTTTTTT. Translated: CASSFLPGPGELFF. The whole variable domain, filled in from reference TRBV5-6 and TRBJ2-2, reads DAGVTQSPTHLIKTRGQQVTLRCSPKSGHDTVSWYQQALGQGPQFIFQYYEEEERQRGNFPDRFSGHQFPNYSSELNVNALLLGDSALYLCASSFLPGPGELFFGEGSRLTVL.

The chain employs TRBV30 and TRBJ2-7; perhaps TRBD1 as D (6 bases). This CDR3 has 14 residues. V lost 4 bases and J lost 3, with 16 bases in between. The germline gives CDR1 GTSNPN, CDR2 SVGIG (reference sequence). As DNA, the CDR3 is TGTGCCTGGAAGGTGGGAAGGGGGATCTACGAGCAGTACTTC. Encoded protein: CAWKVGRGIYEQYF.

In this sample, this clone turned up a few times. The junction does not match germline at one end; this may be a read error. V is TRBV7-7 and J is TRBJ2-5; perhaps TRBD2 as D (6 bases). The CDR3 loop spans 15 amino acids. The V gene's germline CDR1 is SSHAT and CDR2 FNYEAQ (reference sequence). The CDR3 sequence: CASSPGTGPTETQYF. The CDR3 coding sequence is TGTGCTAGCAGCCCAGGGACTGGCCCAACGGAGACCCAGTACTTC.